These 32 T cell receptor beta chains came from one sample sequenced in a study of Graves' ophthalmopathy and Graves' hyperthyroidism. The authors amplified TCR beta CDR3 regions, and they did so from RNA transcripts for repertoire sequencing. HTBI primers were used in a first-round RT-PCR, which preceded a second-round multiplex PCR. TCRdb redid the calling of the multiplex PCR reads with MiXCR, one entry per CDR3 protein. The sample shows hundreds of thousands of distinct CDR3 sequences, under 50% of them seen only once. The sequencing input was peripheral blood. All receptors derive from an adult man with Graves' ophthalmopathy.

The chain has TRBV20-1 and TRBJ2-7; no clear D. The V end was cut by 3 bases, the J end by 0 bases, with 15 bases between. Germline assignment: CDR1 DFQATT and CDR2 SNEGSKA (reference sequence). The CDR3 sequence is 15 residues long. The CDR3 spells CSASPPRSSSYEQYF. CDR3 DNA: TGCAGTGCTAGCCCCCCCCGGAGTAGCTCCTACGAGCAGTACTTC.

This clonotype showed up many times. V is TRBV2 and J is TRBJ1-2, with D unresolved. The CDR3 spans 14 residues. Per germline, CDR1 SNHLY and CDR2 FYNNEI. V shed 4 bases and J shed 4 bases, with 13 bases lying between them. Written as DNA, the CDR3 is TGTGCCAGCAGTGTTTTCGCAAACCTCTATGGCTACACCTTC. Translated: CASSVFANLYGYTF.

The sample holds many counts of this clonotype. The chain links TRBV19 to TRBJ2-2; D uncertain. CDR3 size: 17 residues. CDR1 and CDR2 (germline): LNHDA, SQIVND (reference sequence). V shed 0 bases and J shed 6 bases, with 17 bases lying between them. The DNA for the CDR3 is TGTGCCAGTAGTATAGATGGAGTAAGCCTCCTTCCCGGGGAGCTGTTTTTT. It specifies CASSIDGVSLLPGELFF.

With respect to this clonotype: In this CDR3 the conserved last residue, phenylalanine or tryptophan, is missing, so a read error is likely. The chain combines TRBV7-2 with TRBJ1-1, with D possibly matching TRBD1 (6 bases). The germline V gene encodes CDR1 SGHTA and CDR2 FQGNSA. The length of the CDR3 is 15 residues. This CDR3 is CASSHRRDKNTEAFL. In DNA form, the CDR3 reads TGCGCCAGCAGCCACCGAAGGGACAAGAACACTGAAGCTTTCCTT.

The CDR3 region is CASSFGGEAEAFF. DNA of the CDR3: TGTGCCAGCAGCTTTGGGGGGGAAGCTGAAGCTTTCTTT. The chain employs TRBV7-2 and TRBJ1-1; a possible D gene is TRBD1 (5 bases). The CDR3 loop spans 13 amino acids. Per germline, CDR1 SGHTA and CDR2 FQGNSA. V lost 3 bases and J 6 bases, leaving 11 bases between the germline ends.

This clonotype was counted between two and nine times. V gene TRBV2 combines with J gene TRBJ2-7; D ambiguous. The CDR3 extends over 13 amino acids. Trimming pared 2 bases from V and 3 bases from J, leaving 8 bases between. Per the germline V gene, CDR1 is SNHLY and CDR2 is FYNNEI. The CDR3 protein is CASSEPPSYEQYF. As DNA, the CDR3 is TGTGCCAGCAGTGAACCTCCAAGCTACGAGCAGTACTTC.

The chain carries TRBV7-2 and TRBJ2-5; TRBD2 agrees at 7 bases. The CDR3 length is 12 residues. With V trimmed by 5 bases and J by 11 bases, 8 bases remained unmatched. Germline V gene lookup returns CDR1 SGHTA and CDR2 FQGNSA. CDR3 in DNA: TGTGCCAGCAGCCCCCGTCGGGGGGAGCAGTACTTC. Translating it yields CASSPRRGEQYF. The whole variable domain, filled in from reference TRBV7-2 and TRBJ2-5, reads GAGVSQSPSNKVTEKGKDVELRCDPISGHTALYWYRQSLGQGLEFLIYFQGNSAPDKSGLPSDRFSAERTGGSVSTLTIQRTQQEDSAVYLCASSPRRGEQYFGPGTRLLVL.

As concerns this clonotype: A clone one base away is much larger, so this may be a read error. The chain carries TRBV9 and TRBJ1-1, with unresolved D. This CDR3 is built from 14 residues. CDR1 and CDR2 from the germline V gene are SGDLS and YYNGEE. Written as DNA, the CDR3 is TGTACCAGCAGCCCTTCCGTCCTGAACACTGAAGCTTTCTTT. This gives the protein CTSSPSVLNTEAFF.

J is TRBJ2-2 and V is TRBV29-1; D is unresolved. Germline CDR1 is SQVTM and CDR2 is ANQGSEA. Trimming took off 8 bases at V and 7 bases at J, with 8 bases between the two ends. The CDR3 spans 10 residues. CDR3: CSLGGGELFF. Here the CDR3 DNA reads TGCAGCTTAGGCGGCGGGGAGCTGTTTTTT.

The chain has TRBV6-1 and TRBJ2-7; TRBD1 agrees at 10 bases. V gave up 6 bases and J gave up 5 bases; unmatched junction bases: 13. The germline gives CDR1 MNHNS, CDR2 SASEGT. The CDR3 spans 16 residues. The CDR3 loop reads CASSRNPGTGVNEQYF. The CDR3 DNA is TGTGCCAGCAGCCGAAATCCCGGGACAGGGGTGAACGAGCAGTACTTC.

This clonotype was seen ten or more times. The gene calls are TRBV19 and TRBJ2-7; 14 bases fit TRBD2. The CDR3 has 14 residues. J was trimmed by 7 bases and V by 4 bases; bases with no gene match: 3. CDR1 is LNHDA, CDR2 SQIVND, per germline (reference sequence). This CDR3 is CASSTGLAGEEQYF. The CDR3 DNA follows: TGTGCCAGTAGTACGGGACTAGCGGGAGAGGAGCAGTACTTC.

V usage is TRBV10-3 and J usage is TRBJ2-7, with D possibly matching TRBD2 (5 bases). Trimming left V 11 bases short and J 8 bases short, with 22 bases between. CDR1 is ENHRY, CDR2 SYGVKD, per germline. The CDR3 sequence is 13 residues long. The CDR3 loop is CAVTKRAAWQQYF. DNA of the CDR3: TGTGCCGTCACCAAGAGGGCAGCTTGGCAGCAGTACTTC.

This clonotype was recorded at least ten times. The chain joins TRBV5-5 to TRBJ2-7; no definite D call. CDR1 SGHKS and CDR2 YYEKEE come from the germline V gene (reference sequence). The CDR3 has 12 residues. Trimming shortened V by 1 base and J by 5 bases, and 7 bases separated the two germline ends. The CDR3: CASSLRWNEQYF. CDR3 coding DNA: TGTGCCAGCAGCTTGCGGTGGAACGAGCAGTACTTC.

The gene calls are TRBV29-1 and TRBJ1-4; D unresolved. V was cut by 1 base and J by 6 bases, with 6 bases left in between. This CDR3 is 12 amino acids long. Per the germline V gene, CDR1 is SQVTM and CDR2 is ANQGSEA. In nucleotides, the CDR3 is TGCAGCGTTGAAGGGGAGGATGAAAAACTGTTTTTT. Its translation is CSVEGEDEKLFF.

The genes are TRBV20-1 and TRBJ2-7, with 7 positions matching TRBD1. J was trimmed by 0 bases and V by 0 bases; bases with no gene match: 8. This CDR3 spans 16 amino acids. Germline CDR1 is DFQATT and CDR2 is SNEGSKA (reference sequence). The CDR3, as DNA: TGCAGTGCTAGAGATCAAACACAGGGGCTCTCCTACGAGCAGTACTTC. Translated: CSARDQTQGLSYEQYF.

Points on this clonotype: Germline and junction disagree at one end, which may indicate a read error. The CDR3 nucleotides are TGTGCCAGCAGCCGACAGGTCGGCGGCCGTTTC. This gives the protein CASSRQVGGRF. The V call is TRBV2, the J call TRBJ2-7, with a weak D call TRBD1 (6 bases). The CDR3 totals 11 residues. Germline V gives CDR1 SNHLY, CDR2 FYNNEI.

The chain uses TRBV10-3 and TRBJ2-5; D is perhaps TRBD1 or TRBD2 (5 bases each). The germline V and J ends were trimmed by 11 bases and 5 bases, with 21 bases remaining between them. Germline V gene data show CDR1 as ENHRY and CDR2 as SYGVKD. The CDR3 covers 14 residues. The CDR3 is CAVKDRRGDETQYF. Here the CDR3 DNA reads TGTGCCGTCAAGGACCGGCGAGGGGATGAGACCCAGTACTTC.

This clonotype appeared a few times. The gene calls are TRBV19 and TRBJ1-2; tentative D call: TRBD1 (6 bases). The V and J ends lost 9 bases and 5 bases respectively, with 22 bases between them. The CDR3 spans 15 residues. The germline V gene encodes CDR1 LNHDA and CDR2 SQIVND (reference sequence). Written as DNA, the CDR3 is TGTGCCAGCCGGGACCCCATGAGGGGGGAGTATGGCTACACCTTC. The encoded protein is CASRDPMRGEYGYTF.

CDR3 DNA sequence: TGTGCCAGTAGGGGACAGGTACACCACGCTGGGGCCAACGTCCTGACTTTC. Protein product: CASRGQVHHAGANVLTF. The chain links TRBV19 to TRBJ2-6; 8 bases map to TRBD1. Germline CDR1 and CDR2: LNHDA and SQIVND (reference sequence). The CDR3 sequence is 17 residues long. V lost 6 bases and J lost 2; bases outside the gene matches: 9.

The chain combines TRBV15 with TRBJ2-7; D ambiguous. V was clipped by 5 bases and J by 7 bases, with 9 bases between them. Germline assignment: CDR1 LNHNV and CDR2 YYDKDF (reference sequence). This CDR3 has 11 amino acids. CDR3 in amino acids: CATSPRTEQYF. The CDR3 DNA sequence: TGTGCCACCAGCCCTCGGACGGAGCAGTACTTC.

This chain joins TRBV7-8 and TRBJ1-3; no definite D call. Germline CDR1 and CDR2: SGHVS and FQNEAQ. V was shortened by 5 bases and J by 4 bases, with 15 bases between the two germline ends. The CDR3 runs to 15 residues. The DNA of the CDR3 is TGTGCCAGCAGCCAAGATAGAGCCCGAGGAAACACCATATATTTT. It codes for CASSQDRARGNTIYF. The full variable domain, completed using reference TRBV7-8 and TRBJ1-3, is GAGVSQSPRYKVAKRGQDVALRCDPISGHVSLFWYQQALGQGPEFLTYFQNEAQLDKSGLPSDRFFAERPEGSVSTLKIQRTQQEDSAVYLCASSQDRARGNTIYFGEGSWLTVV.

This clonotype appeared many times. The chain joins TRBV7-9 to TRBJ1-2; tentatively, D is TRBD1 (5 bases). Germline V gene sequence: CDR1 SEHNR, CDR2 FQNEAQ (reference sequence). Trimming removed 6 bases from V and 3 bases from J, with 11 bases in between. The CDR3 extends over 13 amino acids. CDR3 residues: CASSKTDDYGYTF. Written as DNA, the CDR3 is TGTGCCAGCAGTAAGACAGACGACTATGGCTACACCTTC.

This clonotype was found many times. The chain carries TRBV29-1 and TRBJ2-6; D may be TRBD1 (5 bases). Deletions cut 0 bases from V and 4 bases from J, with 10 bases between. The CDR3 contains 15 residues. Germline CDR1 reads SQVTM; CDR2 reads ANQGSEA. The CDR3 here is CSVEDYRSGANVLTF. The CDR3 DNA reads TGCAGCGTTGAAGATTACAGGTCGGGGGCCAACGTCCTGACTTTC.

To note about this clonotype: One end of the junction does not line up with germline, which may come from a read error. This chain joins TRBV10-3 and TRBJ1-5, with no clear D. CDR1 and CDR2 (germline): ENHRY, SYGVKD. The CDR3 sequence is 14 residues long. The CDR3 DNA follows: TGTGCCAGCAGTTACATGGACAGCAATCAGCCCCAGCATTTT. It specifies CASSYMDSNQPQHF.

Ten or more counts support this clonotype. The chain is built from TRBV29-1 and TRBJ1-4; TRBD1 might be the D (6 bases). V was trimmed by 2 bases and J by 4 bases, leaving 14 bases between them. The CDR3 length is 15 residues. Germline V gives CDR1 SQVTM, CDR2 ANQGSEA. CDR3 sequence (DNA): TGCAGCGTTGAAATCGTACAGGGTGTTAATGAAAAACTGTTTTTT. Translating it yields CSVEIVQGVNEKLFF.

V and J are TRBV10-3 and TRBJ1-1; the D gene is possibly TRBD1 (6 bases). V was cut by 10 bases and J by 6 bases, with 18 bases left in between. CDR1 and CDR2 (germline): ENHRY, SYGVKD. The CDR3 spans 13 residues. The chain's CDR3 is CASRRGREAEAFF. As DNA, the CDR3 is TGTGCCAGCAGAAGGGGGAGAGAAGCTGAAGCTTTCTTT.

As regards this clonotype: A much bigger clone sits one base away, suggesting this may be a read error. The V gene is TRBV2, the J gene TRBJ2-7, with D maybe TRBD1 (6 bases). Germline lookup yields CDR1 SNHLY and CDR2 FYNNEI. The CDR3 is made up of 11 amino acids. In DNA form, the CDR3 reads TGTGCCAGCAGTACCCAGGGGATGCAGTGCTTC. It codes for CASSTQGMQCF.

The chain employs TRBV2 and TRBJ1-5, with no clear D. Trimming left V 6 bases short and J 7 bases short, with 10 bases between. From germline, CDR1 is SNHLY and CDR2 FYNNEI. The CDR3 has 12 amino acids. CDR3 protein: CASRGGLQPQHF. The CDR3, as DNA: TGTGCCAGCAGGGGAGGCCTGCAGCCCCAGCATTTT.

The chain carries TRBV6-2 or TRBV6-3 and TRBJ2-7, with TRBD2 as a possible D gene (5 bases). The V end lost 2 bases, the J end lost 2 bases, and 13 bases lay between the germline ends. CDR1 MNHEY and CDR2 SVGEGT come from the germline V gene. CDR3 length: 15 amino acids. The CDR3 nucleotides read TGTGCCAGCAGTTACCTGGCGGGTAAGGCCTACGAGCAGTACTTC. Amino acids: CASSYLAGKAYEQYF.

This clonotype was observed a few times. The rearrangement links TRBV9 to TRBJ2-5, with TRBD1 identical over 7 bases. CDR3 length: 15 residues. Germline lookup yields CDR1 SGDLS and CDR2 YYNGEE. V lost 2 bases to trimming and J lost 4 bases; unmatched junction nucleotides: 8. CDR3: CASSVQTGKGETQYF. CDR3 DNA sequence: TGTGCCAGCAGCGTCCAGACAGGGAAAGGAGAGACCCAGTACTTC.

This clonotype occurred many times. This chain joins TRBV7-2 and TRBJ1-1; 7 bases agree with TRBD1. CDR3 length equals 15 residues. Germline V gene lookup returns CDR1 SGHTA and CDR2 FQGNSA. V lost 5 bases, J lost 0 bases, and 6 bases stayed unmatched. The CDR3 nucleotides read TGTGCCAGCAGCACGGGACAGCTCATGAACACTGAAGCTTTCTTT. It specifies CASSTGQLMNTEAFF.

This clonotype was recorded many times. The chain recombines TRBV9 with TRBJ1-4; TRBD1 is a possible D gene (6 bases). Trimming left V 0 bases short and J 5 bases short, with 11 bases between. Germline V gives CDR1 SGDLS, CDR2 YYNGEE. This CDR3 region has 15 residues. The CDR3 sequence: CASSVASQGNEKLFF. The CDR3 DNA reads TGTGCCAGCAGCGTAGCATCACAGGGAAATGAAAAACTGTTTTTT.